Sequencing of this TCR beta chain was carried out in a study of cytomegalovirus exposure and HLA in healthy donors. Clones were sequenced by immunoSEQ multiplex PCR, and TCRdb holds only the in-frame ones, with some missing. The sample lists 100,000 to 150,000 clones; around 90% were seen once. Germline V gene sequence: CDR1 SNHLY, CDR2 FYNNEI. V shed 1 base, J shed 2 bases, and the junction held 3 bases outside the gene matches. This CDR3 is built from 15 residues. Sequenced input: PBMCs. The chain joins TRBV2 to TRBJ2-3; 7 nucleotides align to TRBD2. The sequence derives from a woman aged 18-29 years in good health and CMV-seronegative. The CDR3 here is CASSEGLADTDTQYF. The DNA of the CDR3 is TGTGCCAGCAGTGAAGGACTAGCAGACACAGATACGCAGTATTTT. The entire variable domain, with the rest obtained from reference TRBV2 and TRBJ2-3, is as follows: EPEVTQTPSHQVTQMGQEVILRCVPISNHLYFYWYRQILGQKVEFLVSFYNNEISEKSEIFDDQFSVERPDGSNFTLKIRSTKLEDSAMYFCASSEGLADTDTQYFGPGTRLTVL.